A selection of T cell receptor beta chains follows, all from one sample in a study of blood T cell repertoires in COVID-19. The table came from immunoSEQ multiplex PCR; TCRdb's copy has only in-frame clones and leaves some out. The top ten clones hold approximately 20% of a sample with tens of thousands of clones, 70% to 80% of them seen once. Sequencing used peripheral blood. All receptors derive from a human donor in a cohort sampled during active COVID-19. Each CDR3 is given with its conserved first and last residue. Each record gives: CDR3 length, D gene, V gene, clone size, J gene, CDR3 DNA, CDR3 protein. D genes are given only for firm matches. Expanded clones are given a class, and other clones once, few, many or no size at all.

CDR3 length: 15; D gene: TRBD2; V gene: TRBV7-8; clone size: .; J gene: TRBJ2-5; CDR3 DNA: TGTGCCAGCAGCTTAGAAGGCGGGAGAGGGGAGACCCAGTACTTC; CDR3 protein: CASSLEGGRGETQYF
CDR3 length: 15; D gene: .; V gene: TRBV28; clone size: .; J gene: TRBJ1-2; CDR3 DNA: TGTGCCAGCAGTTCACGGGACACACTCAACTATGGCTACACCTTC; CDR3 protein: CASSSRDTLNYGYTF
CDR3 length: 17; D gene: .; V gene: TRBV2; clone size: .; J gene: TRBJ2-6; CDR3 DNA: TGTGCCAGCAGTGACTTGTCAGGCCGCTCTGGGGCCAACGTCCTGACTTTC; CDR3 protein: CASSDLSGRSGANVLTF
CDR3 length: 16; D gene: TRBD1; V gene: TRBV11-3; clone size: .; J gene: TRBJ1-2; CDR3 DNA: TGTGCCAGCAGCTCAAGAACCCAGGACAGGTTTTATGGCTACACCTTC; CDR3 protein: CASSSRTQDRFYGYTF
CDR3 length: 17; D gene: TRBD2; V gene: TRBV3-1/TRBV3-2; clone size: .; J gene: TRBJ2-3; CDR3 DNA: TGTGCCAGCAGCCGCGGACTAGCGGGAGGTTCCACAGATACGCAGTATTTT; CDR3 protein: CASSRGLAGGSTDTQYF
CDR3 length: 15; D gene: TRBD1; V gene: TRBV9; clone size: .; J gene: TRBJ1-4; CDR3 DNA: TGTGCCAGCAGCGTGGGGGACAGGGAGAATGAAAAACTGTTTTTT; CDR3 protein: CASSVGDRENEKLFF
CDR3 length: 15; D gene: TRBD1; V gene: TRBV28; clone size: .; J gene: TRBJ1-3; CDR3 DNA: TGTGCCAGCAGATTAGGACAGGGCGTAGGAAACACCATATATTTT; CDR3 protein: CASRLGQGVGNTIYF
CDR3 length: 12; D gene: .; V gene: TRBV13; clone size: .; J gene: TRBJ1-1; CDR3 DNA: TGTGCCAGCAGCTTAGGTAGCACTGAAGCTTTCTTT; CDR3 protein: CASSLGSTEAFF
CDR3 length: 14; D gene: .; V gene: TRBV2; clone size: once; J gene: TRBJ2-1; CDR3 DNA: TGTGCCAGCAGTGCCCCGAGCTCCTACAATGAGCAGTTCTTC; CDR3 protein: CASSAPSSYNEQFF
CDR3 length: 14; D gene: .; V gene: TRBV5-1; clone size: .; J gene: TRBJ1-1; CDR3 DNA: TGCGCCAGCAGCTTGGCCCTACTTGGGGGGGAAGCTTTCTTT; CDR3 protein: CASSLALLGGEAFF
CDR3 length: 14; D gene: TRBD1; V gene: TRBV29-1; clone size: .; J gene: TRBJ1-2; CDR3 DNA: TGCAGCACCTACCGGACAGGGGATACCTATGGCTACACCTTC; CDR3 protein: CSTYRTGDTYGYTF
CDR3 length: 13; D gene: TRBD2; V gene: TRBV14; clone size: .; J gene: TRBJ2-7; CDR3 DNA: TGTGCCAGCAGCCAATCCCTACTAGCGGGCCAGTACTTC; CDR3 protein: CASSQSLLAGQYF
CDR3 length: 15; D gene: .; V gene: TRBV7-2; clone size: few; J gene: TRBJ1-6; CDR3 DNA: TGTGCCAGCAGTCCCAAGACAGGCACAAATTCACCCCTCCACTTT; CDR3 protein: CASSPKTGTNSPLHF
CDR3 length: 14; D gene: .; V gene: TRBV24-1; clone size: .; J gene: TRBJ2-1; CDR3 DNA: TGTGCCACCAGTGACAGAGGCTCCTACAATGAGCAGTTCTTC; CDR3 protein: CATSDRGSYNEQFF
CDR3 length: 13; D gene: .; V gene: TRBV7-9; clone size: .; J gene: TRBJ2-7; CDR3 DNA: TGTGCCAGCAGCTACCAGAGGGAGAGGGAGCAGTACTTC; CDR3 protein: CASSYQREREQYF
CDR3 length: 13; D gene: .; V gene: TRBV19; clone size: .; J gene: TRBJ2-5; CDR3 DNA: TGTGCCAGTAGTGCAGGGAACCAAGAGACCCAGTACTTC; CDR3 protein: CASSAGNQETQYF
CDR3 length: 15; D gene: .; V gene: TRBV30; clone size: .; J gene: TRBJ1-5; CDR3 DNA: TGTGCCTGGAGTTTCGGGGGGGGATCCAATCAGCCCCAGCATTTT; CDR3 protein: CAWSFGGGSNQPQHF
CDR3 length: 13; D gene: .; V gene: TRBV28; clone size: few; J gene: TRBJ2-3; CDR3 DNA: TGTGCCAGCAGCCTCCAGGGGTCAGATACGCAGTATTTT; CDR3 protein: CASSLQGSDTQYF
CDR3 length: 14; D gene: .; V gene: TRBV2; clone size: .; J gene: TRBJ2-3; CDR3 DNA: TGTGCCAGCAGTGCCGGTCCCAGGCCAGATACGCAGTATTTT; CDR3 protein: CASSAGPRPDTQYF
CDR3 length: 13; D gene: .; V gene: TRBV19; clone size: .; J gene: TRBJ2-7; CDR3 DNA: TGTGCCAGTAGTAGAGAGGTCAGCTACGAGCAGTACTTC; CDR3 protein: CASSREVSYEQYF
CDR3 length: 15; D gene: .; V gene: TRBV2; clone size: few; J gene: TRBJ2-5; CDR3 DNA: TGTGCCAGCAGTAAAAATACAGGACAGCAAGAGACCCAGTACTTC; CDR3 protein: CASSKNTGQQETQYF
CDR3 length: 14; D gene: .; V gene: TRBV6-5; clone size: .; J gene: TRBJ2-5; CDR3 DNA: TGTGCCAGCAGTTGGGCGGGGGCTCAAGAGACCCAGTACTTC; CDR3 protein: CASSWAGAQETQYF
CDR3 length: 12; D gene: .; V gene: TRBV7-9; clone size: .; J gene: TRBJ1-3; CDR3 DNA: TGTGCCAGTCTCAGGCCTGGAAACACCATATATTTT; CDR3 protein: CASLRPGNTIYF
CDR3 length: 18; D gene: TRBD1; V gene: TRBV18; clone size: .; J gene: TRBJ1-1; CDR3 DNA: TGTGCCAGCTCACAAAGGGCAGGGGGCGAACCCATGAACACTGAAGCTTTCTTT; CDR3 protein: CASSQRAGGEPMNTEAFF
CDR3 length: 15; D gene: TRBD2; V gene: TRBV27; clone size: .; J gene: TRBJ2-7; CDR3 DNA: TGTGCCAGCAGTTTCGGGAGGGGCTCGATCTACGAGCAGTACTTC; CDR3 protein: CASSFGRGSIYEQYF
CDR3 length: 14; D gene: .; V gene: TRBV7-2; clone size: once; J gene: TRBJ2-2; CDR3 DNA: TGTGCCAGCAGCGACGGGAACCCGACCGGGGAGCTGTTTTTT; CDR3 protein: CASSDGNPTGELFF
CDR3 length: 14; D gene: .; V gene: TRBV6-6; clone size: few; J gene: TRBJ1-1; CDR3 DNA: TGTGCCAGCAGACTCCTAGAGTTGAAAACTGAAGCTTTCTTT; CDR3 protein: CASRLLELKTEAFF
CDR3 length: 15; D gene: TRBD1; V gene: TRBV27; clone size: .; J gene: TRBJ1-2; CDR3 DNA: TGTGCCAGCAGTCCCCGGGACAGCGTCGGATATGGCTACACCTTC; CDR3 protein: CASSPRDSVGYGYTF
CDR3 length: 16; D gene: .; V gene: TRBV15; clone size: once; J gene: TRBJ2-7; CDR3 DNA: TGTGCCACCAGCAGGCGTGGTGGGTCCGGGTCGGACGAGCAGTACTTC; CDR3 protein: CATSRRGGSGSDEQYF
CDR3 length: 13; D gene: .; V gene: TRBV6-1; clone size: .; J gene: TRBJ1-1; CDR3 DNA: TGTGCCAGCAGTGAAGTATCCGCGCTCGGAGCTTTCTTT; CDR3 protein: CASSEVSALGAFF
CDR3 length: 15; D gene: TRBD2; V gene: TRBV4-3; clone size: few; J gene: TRBJ2-1; CDR3 DNA: TGCGCCAGCAGCCCTAGCGGGTGGAACGACAATGAGCAGTTCTTC; CDR3 protein: CASSPSGWNDNEQFF
CDR3 length: 15; D gene: TRBD1; V gene: TRBV7-9; clone size: .; J gene: TRBJ2-7; CDR3 DNA: TGTGCCAGCAGCTTAGAGGGGACAGGGAACTACGAGCAGTACTTC; CDR3 protein: CASSLEGTGNYEQYF
CDR3 length: 15; D gene: .; V gene: TRBV7-2; clone size: .; J gene: TRBJ2-1; CDR3 DNA: TGTGCCAGCAGCATCGGAGGAAGCTCCTACAATGAGCAGTTCTTC; CDR3 protein: CASSIGGSSYNEQFF
CDR3 length: 16; D gene: .; V gene: TRBV4-3; clone size: .; J gene: TRBJ2-7; CDR3 DNA: TGCGCCAGCAGCCAAGGCGCCAGGGAAAATACCTACGAGCAGTACTTC; CDR3 protein: CASSQGARENTYEQYF
CDR3 length: 13; D gene: .; V gene: TRBV19; clone size: .; J gene: TRBJ1-2; CDR3 DNA: TGTGCCAGTAGCGATCAGGTGATTGGTGGCTACACCTTC; CDR3 protein: CASSDQVIGGYTF
CDR3 length: 15; D gene: .; V gene: TRBV5-1; clone size: few; J gene: TRBJ2-3; CDR3 DNA: TGCGCCAGCAGCTTGGGAGTGGGAGACACAGATACGCAGTATTTT; CDR3 protein: CASSLGVGDTDTQYF
CDR3 length: 15; D gene: TRBD1; V gene: TRBV2; clone size: .; J gene: TRBJ1-5; CDR3 DNA: TGTGCCAGCAAGGCGGACAGGGGAAACAATCAGCCCCAGCATTTT; CDR3 protein: CASKADRGNNQPQHF
CDR3 length: 14; D gene: TRBD1; V gene: TRBV11-2; clone size: .; J gene: TRBJ2-7; CDR3 DNA: TGTGCCAGCAGCTCAACAGGGGCGGCCTACGAGCAGTACTTC; CDR3 protein: CASSSTGAAYEQYF
CDR3 length: 15; D gene: TRBD2; V gene: TRBV10-2; clone size: .; J gene: TRBJ2-2; CDR3 DNA: TGCGCCAGCAGTCGGACTAGCGGGGACACCGGGGAGCTGTTTTTT; CDR3 protein: CASSRTSGDTGELFF
CDR3 length: 16; D gene: TRBD2; V gene: TRBV28; clone size: .; J gene: TRBJ2-1; CDR3 DNA: TGTGCCAGCAGTTCTCCTGGGACTAGCGGGGGCAGGGAGCAGTTCTTC; CDR3 protein: CASSSPGTSGGREQFF